This T cell receptor beta chain was captured in a study of cytomegalovirus exposure and HLA in healthy donors. Profiled with immunoSEQ multiplex PCR; TCRdb holds only in-frame clones, not every one. The profile shows around 180,000 clones, about 80% of them singletons. This CDR3 has 16 amino acids. V lost 0 bases and J lost 4; bases outside the gene matches: 5. Looked up from germline, CDR1 is LGHNA and CDR2 is YNFKEQ. This receptor was obtained from a man between 18 and 29 years old in good health and CMV-seropositive. The source material was PBMCs. The chain is built from TRBV4-2 and TRBJ2-2; 7 bases are a match to TRBD1. The CDR3: CASSQDPGQITGELFF. For the CDR3, the DNA is TGTGCCAGCAGCCAAGATCCGGGACAGATCACCGGGGAGCTGTTTTTT.